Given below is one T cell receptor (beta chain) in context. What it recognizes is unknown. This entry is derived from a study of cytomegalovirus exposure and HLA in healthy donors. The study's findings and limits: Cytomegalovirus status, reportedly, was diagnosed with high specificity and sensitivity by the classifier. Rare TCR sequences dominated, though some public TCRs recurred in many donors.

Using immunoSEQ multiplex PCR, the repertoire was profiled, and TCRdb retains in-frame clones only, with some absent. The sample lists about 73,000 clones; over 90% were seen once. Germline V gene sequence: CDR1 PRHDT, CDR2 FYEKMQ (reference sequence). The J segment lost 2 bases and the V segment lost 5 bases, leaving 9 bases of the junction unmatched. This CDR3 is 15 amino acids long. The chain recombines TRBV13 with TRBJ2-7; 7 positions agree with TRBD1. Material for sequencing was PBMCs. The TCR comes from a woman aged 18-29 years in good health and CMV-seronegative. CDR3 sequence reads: CASSTSGGPTYEQYF. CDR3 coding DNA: TGTGCCAGCAGCACTTCAGGGGGTCCTACCTACGAGCAGTACTTC.